This T cell receptor beta chain was identified during a study of T cells in localized non-small cell lung cancer. Overall study findings and caveats: A denser population of T cells in blood accompanied longer overall survival. Adjacent lung was found to contain a median around 58 of the top 100 tumor clones.

Repertoires were generated with immunoSEQ multiplex PCR, while TCRdb's copy carries only in-frame clones and drops some. The table includes some 20,000 clones, roughly nine tenths detected once. Remarks on this clone: Its antigen remains unidentified.

This CDR3 is built from 14 residues. Germline CDR1 is MNHNS and CDR2 is SASEGT. The ends lost 4 bases at V and 4 bases at J; junction bases unmatched: 5. The source is a woman aged 40-69 years with stage I lung adenocarcinoma. The J gene is TRBJ1-2, the V gene TRBV6-1; 8 positions agree with TRBD1. The sample was peripheral blood, taken before any cancer treatment. The CDR3, as DNA: TGTGCCAGCAGTGGGCCAGGGGGCACCTATGGCTACACCTTC. This sequence encodes CASSGPGGTYGYTF.